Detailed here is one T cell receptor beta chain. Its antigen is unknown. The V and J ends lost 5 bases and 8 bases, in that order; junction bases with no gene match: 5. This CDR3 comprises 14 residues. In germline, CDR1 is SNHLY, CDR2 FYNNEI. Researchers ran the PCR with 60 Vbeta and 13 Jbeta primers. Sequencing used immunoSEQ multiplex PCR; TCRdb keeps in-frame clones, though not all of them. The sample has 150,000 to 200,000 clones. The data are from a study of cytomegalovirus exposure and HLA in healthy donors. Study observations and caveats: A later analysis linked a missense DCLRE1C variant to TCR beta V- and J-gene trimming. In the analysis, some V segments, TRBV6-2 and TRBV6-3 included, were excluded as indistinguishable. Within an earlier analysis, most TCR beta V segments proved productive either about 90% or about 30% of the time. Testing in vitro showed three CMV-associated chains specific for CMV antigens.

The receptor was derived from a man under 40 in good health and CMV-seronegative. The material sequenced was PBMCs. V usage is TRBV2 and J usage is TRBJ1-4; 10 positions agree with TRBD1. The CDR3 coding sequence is TGTGCCAGCAGTATGGGACAGGGGTCAGAAAAACTGTTTTTT. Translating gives CASSMGQGSEKLFF.